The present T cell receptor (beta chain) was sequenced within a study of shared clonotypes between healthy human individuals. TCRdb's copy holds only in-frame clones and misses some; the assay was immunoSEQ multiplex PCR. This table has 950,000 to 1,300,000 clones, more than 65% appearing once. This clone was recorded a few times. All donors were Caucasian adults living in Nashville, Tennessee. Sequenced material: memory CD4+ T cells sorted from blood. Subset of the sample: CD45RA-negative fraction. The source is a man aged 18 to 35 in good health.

CDR3 sequence reads: CASSLAPSGGRNTGELFF. CDR3 bases: TGTGCCAGCAGCTTAGCGCCTAGCGGGGGCCGGAACACCGGGGAGCTGTTTTTT. V and J are TRBV7-2 and TRBJ2-2; TRBD2 matches at 10 bases. The CDR3 consists of 18 residues. V shed 0 bases, J shed 1 base, and the junction held 5 bases outside the gene matches. CDR1 is SGHTA, CDR2 FQGNSA, per germline. Full variable domain (outside the CDR3, taken from reference TRBV7-2 and TRBJ2-2): GAGVSQSPSNKVTEKGKDVELRCDPISGHTALYWYRQSLGQGLEFLIYFQGNSAPDKSGLPSDRFSAERTGGSVSTLTIQRTQQEDSAVYLCASSLAPSGGRNTGELFFGEGSRLTVL.